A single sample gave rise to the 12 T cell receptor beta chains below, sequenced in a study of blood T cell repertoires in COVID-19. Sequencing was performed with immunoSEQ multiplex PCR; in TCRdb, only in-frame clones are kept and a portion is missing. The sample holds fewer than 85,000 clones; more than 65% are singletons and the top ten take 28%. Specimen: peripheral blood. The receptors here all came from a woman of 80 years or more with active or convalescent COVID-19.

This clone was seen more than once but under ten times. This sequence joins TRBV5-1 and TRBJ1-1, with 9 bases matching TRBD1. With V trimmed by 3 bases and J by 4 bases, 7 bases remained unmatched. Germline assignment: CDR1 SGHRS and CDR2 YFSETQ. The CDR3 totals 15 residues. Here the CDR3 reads CASSSAGTGSTEAFF. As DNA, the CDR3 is TGCGCCAGCAGCTCGGCCGGGACAGGGTCCACTGAAGCTTTCTTT.

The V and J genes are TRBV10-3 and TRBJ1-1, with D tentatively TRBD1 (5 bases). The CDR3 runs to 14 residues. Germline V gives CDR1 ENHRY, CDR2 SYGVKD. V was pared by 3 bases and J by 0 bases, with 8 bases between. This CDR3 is CAISEGAVNTEAFF. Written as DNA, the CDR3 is TGTGCCATCAGTGAAGGGGCGGTGAACACTGAAGCTTTCTTT.

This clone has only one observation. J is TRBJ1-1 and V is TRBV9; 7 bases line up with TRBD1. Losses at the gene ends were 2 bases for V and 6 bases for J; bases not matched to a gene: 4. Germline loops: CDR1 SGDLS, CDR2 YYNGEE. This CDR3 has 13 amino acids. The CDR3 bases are TGTGCCAGCAGCGTGTCAGGGGGGCCTGAAGCTTTCTTT. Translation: CASSVSGGPEAFF. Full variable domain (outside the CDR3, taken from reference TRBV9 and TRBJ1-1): DSGVTQTPKHLITATGQRVTLRCSPRSGDLSVYWYQQSLDQGLQFLIQYYNGEERAKGNILERFSAQQFPDLHSELNLSSLELGDSALYFCASSVSGGPEAFFGQGTRLTVV.

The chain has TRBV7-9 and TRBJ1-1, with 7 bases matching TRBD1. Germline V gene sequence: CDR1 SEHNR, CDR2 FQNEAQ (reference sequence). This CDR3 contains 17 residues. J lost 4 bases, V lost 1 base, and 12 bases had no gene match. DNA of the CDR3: TGTGCCAGCAGCTTAGATTGGGGACAGAGACCGAGCACTGAAGCTTTCTTT. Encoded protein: CASSLDWGQRPSTEAFF.

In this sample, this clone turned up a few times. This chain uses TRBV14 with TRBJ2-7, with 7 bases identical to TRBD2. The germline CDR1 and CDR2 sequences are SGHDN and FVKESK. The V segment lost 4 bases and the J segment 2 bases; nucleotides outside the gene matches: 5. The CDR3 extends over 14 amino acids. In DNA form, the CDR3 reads TGTGCCAGCAGCCCTCTGGGGGGGGCCTACGAGCAGTACTTC. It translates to CASSPLGGAYEQYF. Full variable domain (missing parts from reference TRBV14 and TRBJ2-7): EAGVTQFPSHSVIEKGQTVTLRCDPISGHDNLYWYRRVMGKEIKFLLHFVKESKQDESGMPNNRFLAERTGGTYSTLKVQPAELEDSGVYFCASSPLGGAYEQYFGPGTRLTVT.

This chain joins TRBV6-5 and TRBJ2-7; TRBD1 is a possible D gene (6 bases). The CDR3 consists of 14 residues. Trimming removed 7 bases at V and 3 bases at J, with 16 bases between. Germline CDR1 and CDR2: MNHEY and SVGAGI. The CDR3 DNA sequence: TGTGCCAGCACTCCACGGGACAACTACTACGAGCAGTACTTC. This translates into CASTPRDNYYEQYF.

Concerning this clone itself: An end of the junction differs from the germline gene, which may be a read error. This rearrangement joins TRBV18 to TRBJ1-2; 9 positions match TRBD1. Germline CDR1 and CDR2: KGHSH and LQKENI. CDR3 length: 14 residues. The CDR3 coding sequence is TGTGCCAGCTCACCACCGGATTTGGACAGGGGTAGACGCTTC. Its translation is CASSPPDLDRGRRF.

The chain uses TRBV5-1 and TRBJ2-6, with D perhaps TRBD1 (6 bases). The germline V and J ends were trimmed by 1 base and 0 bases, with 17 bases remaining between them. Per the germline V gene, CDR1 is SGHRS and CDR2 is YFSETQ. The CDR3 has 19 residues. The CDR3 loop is CASSLYFPGQYSGANVLTF. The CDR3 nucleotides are TGCGCCAGCAGCTTGTATTTTCCGGGACAATACTCTGGGGCCAACGTCCTGACTTTC. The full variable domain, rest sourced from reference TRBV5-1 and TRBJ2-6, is KAGVTQTPRYLIKTRGQQVTLSCSPISGHRSVSWYQQTPGQGLQFLFEYFSETQRNKGNFPGRFSGRQFSNSRSEMNVSTLELGDSALYLCASSLYFPGQYSGANVLTFGAGSRLTVL.

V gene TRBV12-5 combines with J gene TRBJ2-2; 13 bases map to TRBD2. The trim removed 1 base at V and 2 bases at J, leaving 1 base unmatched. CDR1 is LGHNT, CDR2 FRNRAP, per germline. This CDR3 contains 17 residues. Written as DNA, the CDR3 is TGTGCTAGTGGTTTGGGACTAGCGGGGGGCAACACCGGGGAGCTGTTTTTT. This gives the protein CASGLGLAGGNTGELFF.

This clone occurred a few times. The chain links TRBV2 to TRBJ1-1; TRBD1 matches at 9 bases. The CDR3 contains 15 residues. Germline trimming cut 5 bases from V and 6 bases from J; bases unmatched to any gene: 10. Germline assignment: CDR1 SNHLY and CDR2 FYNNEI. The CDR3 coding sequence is TGTGCCAGCAGTCCTAGGGGGACAGGGAGCGCTGAAGCTTTCTTT. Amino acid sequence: CASSPRGTGSAEAFF.

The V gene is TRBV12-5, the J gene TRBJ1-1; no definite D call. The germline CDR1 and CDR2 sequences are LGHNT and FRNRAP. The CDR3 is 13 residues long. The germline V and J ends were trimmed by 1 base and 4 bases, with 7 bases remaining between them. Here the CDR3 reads CASGLDGPTEAFF. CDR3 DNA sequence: TGTGCTAGTGGTTTGGACGGTCCCACTGAAGCTTTCTTT.

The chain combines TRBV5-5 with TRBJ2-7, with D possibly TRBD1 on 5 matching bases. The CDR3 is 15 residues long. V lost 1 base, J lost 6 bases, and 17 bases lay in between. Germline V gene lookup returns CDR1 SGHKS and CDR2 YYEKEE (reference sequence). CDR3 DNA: TGTGCCAGCAGCTTGTTTAGGGGTCCACAGGCCGAGCAGTACTTC. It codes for CASSLFRGPQAEQYF.